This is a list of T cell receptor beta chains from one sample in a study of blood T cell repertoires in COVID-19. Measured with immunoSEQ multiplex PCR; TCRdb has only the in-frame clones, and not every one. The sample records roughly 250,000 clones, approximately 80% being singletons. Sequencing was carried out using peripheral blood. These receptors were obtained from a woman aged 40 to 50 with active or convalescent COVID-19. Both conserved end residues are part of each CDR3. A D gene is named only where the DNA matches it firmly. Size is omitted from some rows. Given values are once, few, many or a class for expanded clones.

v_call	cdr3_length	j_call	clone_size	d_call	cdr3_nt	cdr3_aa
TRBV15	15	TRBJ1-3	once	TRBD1	TGTGCCACCAGCACAGGACAGGGCATCGGAAACACCATATATTTT	CATSTGQGIGNTIYF
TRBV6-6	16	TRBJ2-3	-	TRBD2	TGTGCCAGCAGTCGCCAGACTAGCGGGGGGCCAGATACGCAGTATTTT	CASSRQTSGGPDTQYF
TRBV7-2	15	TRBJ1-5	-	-	TGTGCCAGCAGCCCCCACAGGGTCGACAATCAGCCCCAGCATTTT	CASSPHRVDNQPQHF
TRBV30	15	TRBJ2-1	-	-	TGTGCCTGGAGTGACCGGGTCGGGTCGTTAGGTGAGCAGTTCTTC	CAWSDRVGSLGEQFF
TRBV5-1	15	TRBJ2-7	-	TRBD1	TGCGCCAGCAGCTTGGCCGGGACAGGGGTCTACGAGCAGTACTTC	CASSLAGTGVYEQYF
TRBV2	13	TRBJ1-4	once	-	TGTGCCAGCAGTGAGTTGTCAGGGGATAAACTGTTTTTT	CASSELSGDKLFF
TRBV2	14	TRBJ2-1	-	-	TGTGCCAGCATCAGAGGTAGCTCCTACAATGAGCAGTTCTTC	CASIRGSSYNEQFF
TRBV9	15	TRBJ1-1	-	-	TGTGCCAGCAGCCCGTTAGGGGGGGCGAGGACTGAAGCTTTCTTT	CASSPLGGARTEAFF
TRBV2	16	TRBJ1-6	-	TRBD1	TGTGCCAGCAGTGCACCGACAGGGCTCCGTGATTCACCCCTCCACTTT	CASSAPTGLRDSPLHF
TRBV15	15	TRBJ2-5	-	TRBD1	TGTGCCACCAGCACCCGACAGGGACAAGGGGAGACCCAGTACTTC	CATSTRQGQGETQYF
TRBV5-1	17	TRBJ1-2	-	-	TGCGCCAGCAGCTTGGCCCCCCCCGGCTCAGGGCCTTATGGCTACACCTTC	CASSLAPPGSGPYGYTF
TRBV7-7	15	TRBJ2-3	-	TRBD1	TGTGCCAGCAGCAGAACCGGGACAGGCACAGATACGCAGTATTTT	CASSRTGTGTDTQYF
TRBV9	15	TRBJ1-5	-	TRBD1	TGTGCCAGCAGCGTCGGACAGGGTGAGAATCAGCCCCAGCATTTT	CASSVGQGENQPQHF
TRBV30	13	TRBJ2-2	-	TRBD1	TGTGCCTGGAGGGGCAGGGGGCCCGGGGAGCTGTTTTTT	CAWRGRGPGELFF
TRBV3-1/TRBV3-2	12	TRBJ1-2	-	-	TGTGCCAGCAGCCAAGCACAGGGAAAGTGCACCTTC	CASSQAQGKCTF
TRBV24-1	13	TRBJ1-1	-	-	TGTGCCACCAGTGACAGGATGAACACTGAAGCTTTCTTT	CATSDRMNTEAFF
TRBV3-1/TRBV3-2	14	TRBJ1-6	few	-	TGTGCCAGCAGCCCGACAGCGTGGAATTCACCCCTCCACTTT	CASSPTAWNSPLHF
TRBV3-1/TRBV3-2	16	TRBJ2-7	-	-	TGTGCCAGCAGCCCTCGGGGTGCGGGCTGGGGCTACGAGCAGTACTTC	CASSPRGAGWGYEQYF
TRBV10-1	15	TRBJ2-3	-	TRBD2	TGCGCCAGCAGTGAGGGACTAGGTGCCACAGATACGCAGTATTTT	CASSEGLGATDTQYF
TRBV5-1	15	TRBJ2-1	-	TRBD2	TGCGCCAGCAGCTTCCCGGGACTAGAGGACGATGAGCAGTTCTTC	CASSFPGLEDDEQFF
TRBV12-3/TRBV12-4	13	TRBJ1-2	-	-	TGTGCCAGCAGTGAGGATGGACTCTATGGCTACACCTTC	CASSEDGLYGYTF
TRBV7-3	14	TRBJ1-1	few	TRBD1	TGTGCCAGCAGCGAACAGGGGGCAATCACTGAAGCTTTCTTT	CASSEQGAITEAFF
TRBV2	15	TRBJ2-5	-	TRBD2	TGTGCCAGCAGTGGGACTAGCGGGAGGAAAGAGACCCAGTACTTC	CASSGTSGRKETQYF
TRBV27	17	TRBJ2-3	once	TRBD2	TGTGCCAGCAGTTCGAGCGGGGGCCGAATCCGCACAGATACGCAGTATTTT	CASSSSGGRIRTDTQYF
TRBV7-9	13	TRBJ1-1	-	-	TGTGCCAGCAGCCTCAGCGGGGGGCGAGGGGCTTTCTTT	CASSLSGGRGAFF
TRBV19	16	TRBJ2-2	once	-	TGTGCCAGTAGTGTGGACAGCCTTACTTGGGCCGGGGAGCTGTTTTTT	CASSVDSLTWAGELFF
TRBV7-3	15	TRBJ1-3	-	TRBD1	TGTGCCAGCAGTCGGGACAGTTCCTCTGGAAACACCATATATTTT	CASSRDSSSGNTIYF
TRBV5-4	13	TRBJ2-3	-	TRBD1	TGTGCCAGCAGCTATACAGGGGAAGATACGCAGTATTTT	CASSYTGEDTQYF
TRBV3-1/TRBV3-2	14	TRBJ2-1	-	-	TGTGCCAGCAGCCAAGCTGGAGCTTACAATGAGCAGTTCTTC	CASSQAGAYNEQFF
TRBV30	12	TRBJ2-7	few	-	TGTGCCTGGAGTGTGGCGGGTCTCGAGCAGTACTTC	CAWSVAGLEQYF
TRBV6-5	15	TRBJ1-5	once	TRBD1	TGTGCCAGCAGACCTACAGGGGTAACAGGTCAGCCCCAGCATTTT	CASRPTGVTGQPQHF
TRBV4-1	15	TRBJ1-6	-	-	TGCGCCAGCAGTCAGAACAGGGCCGGGAATTCACCCCTCCACTTT	CASSQNRAGNSPLHF
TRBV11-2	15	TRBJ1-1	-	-	TGTGCCAGCAGCCTATTAGGGGGACCGAACACTGAAGCTTTCTTT	CASSLLGGPNTEAFF
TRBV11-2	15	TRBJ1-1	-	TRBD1	TGTGCCAGCAGCTCTTACAGGGGGCGAGGAACTGAAGCTTTCTTT	CASSSYRGRGTEAFF
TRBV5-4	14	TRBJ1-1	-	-	TGTGCCAGCAGCGCACAGGGTCGTAACACTGAAGCTTTCTTT	CASSAQGRNTEAFF
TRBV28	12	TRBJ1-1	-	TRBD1	TGTGCCAGCACCTGGACAGGGGATGAAGCTTTCTTT	CASTWTGDEAFF
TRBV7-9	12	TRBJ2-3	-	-	TGTGCCAGCAGAAGCGGGCCAGATACGCAGTATTTT	CASRSGPDTQYF
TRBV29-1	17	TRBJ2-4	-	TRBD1	TGCAGCGTTACGGGACAGGGGAGAGGTTTAAGCAAAAACATTCAGTACTTC	CSVTGQGRGLSKNIQYF
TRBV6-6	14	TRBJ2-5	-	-	TGTGCCAGCAGTTACCAAGCGGGTCAAGAGACCCAGTACTTC	CASSYQAGQETQYF
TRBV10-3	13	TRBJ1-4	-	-	TGTGCCATCAGTGGGGCCTTGGGTGAAAAACTGTTTTTT	CAISGALGEKLFF
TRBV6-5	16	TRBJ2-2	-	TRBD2	TGTGCCAGCAGTTATCTGGGCGGGGGGAACACCGGGGAGCTGTTTTTT	CASSYLGGGNTGELFF
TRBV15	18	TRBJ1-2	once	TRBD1	TGTGCCACCAGCAGAGACAGGACAGGGGGCAACCGGTTTTCTGGCTACACCTTC	CATSRDRTGGNRFSGYTF
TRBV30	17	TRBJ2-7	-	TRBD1	TGTGCCTGGAGTCCTCCCGGGACAGGGAATGGGCTCTACGAGCAGTACTTC	CAWSPPGTGNGLYEQYF
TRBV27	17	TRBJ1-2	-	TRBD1	TGTGCCAGCACGTTTGGGTCAGGGACAGGGTTAGAAGGTGGCTACACCTTC	CASTFGSGTGLEGGYTF
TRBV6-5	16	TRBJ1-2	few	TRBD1	TGTGCCAGCAGTTACACGCCCGGGACAGGGGCCTATGGCTACACCTTC	CASSYTPGTGAYGYTF
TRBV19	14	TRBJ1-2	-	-	TGTGCCAGTAGTCCCACAGACAGAAGACATGGCTACACCTTC	CASSPTDRRHGYTF
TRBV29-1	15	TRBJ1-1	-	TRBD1	TGCAGCGCCGTGCTAAAGGGACAGGGAATCACTGAAGCTTTCTTT	CSAVLKGQGITEAFF
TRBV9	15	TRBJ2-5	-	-	TGTGCCAGCAGCGTAGAAGATAGGGGGGGAGAGACCCAGTACTTC	CASSVEDRGGETQYF
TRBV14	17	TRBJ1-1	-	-	TGTGCCAGCAGCCAAGTCTTAAGGACCGCCGGGGGCACTGAAGCTTTCTTT	CASSQVLRTAGGTEAFF
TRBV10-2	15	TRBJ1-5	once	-	TGCGCCAGCAGTGAGTCTGGGGCTCGCAATCAGCCCCAGCATTTT	CASSESGARNQPQHF